The rows below give T cell receptor beta chains drawn from one sample of a study of blood T cell repertoires in COVID-19. Generated by immunoSEQ multiplex PCR, the TCRdb table keeps only in-frame clones and is missing some. The data hold over 50,000 clones, with about 88% observed a single time. Sequencing used peripheral blood. Receptors were obtained from a human donor in a cohort sampled during active COVID-19. CDR3s include the opening cysteine and the closing phenylalanine or tryptophan. The order of the fields is CDR3 protein, V gene.

CDR3aa: CASSPPSGRNEQFF
v_gene: TRBV18

CDR3aa: CASSPSDSQFYGYTF
v_gene: TRBV18

CDR3aa: CAISEALAGGKDGYTF
v_gene: TRBV10-3

CDR3aa: CASSPGTGGFLGTEAFF
v_gene: TRBV6-2/TRBV6-3

CDR3aa: CASNPIPRGIQYF
v_gene: TRBV6-2/TRBV6-3

CDR3aa: CASSPEGLPPYEQYF
v_gene: TRBV5-6

CDR3aa: CASSRNLQETQYF
v_gene: TRBV6-1

CDR3aa: CASSLRRGLYEQYF
v_gene: TRBV6-2/TRBV6-3

CDR3aa: CATSGQASTDTQYF
v_gene: TRBV5-1

CDR3aa: CASSLGSRVGNTIYF
v_gene: TRBV7-2

CDR3aa: CSAIWRYGYTF
v_gene: TRBV20-1

CDR3aa: CASSPRSGDEQYF
v_gene: TRBV7-9

CDR3aa: CASSRGTGGNSPLHF
v_gene: TRBV9

CDR3aa: CASRIGTGYQPQHF
v_gene: TRBV19